This T cell receptor (beta chain) was documented in a study of beta chain features in type 1 diabetes. The study's findings and limits: The study found moderately but significantly shorter TCRB CDR3s in all four CD4+ subsets of Type 1 diabetes patients.

This clone was counted a few times. Its antigen is still unknown. CDR3 length: 19 amino acids. Trimming cost V 3 bases and J 0 bases; bases outside gene matches: 9. Germline CDR1 is SNHLY and CDR2 is FYNNEI. cDNA synthesis used the whole RNA isolate, giving expressed TCRB sequences. Clones were read by immunoSEQ multiplex PCR, and TCRdb kept only the in-frame ones, dropping some. The sample shows around 250,000 clones, approximately 15% of them seen only once. This TCR was recovered from a young man with type 1 diabetes. The sequenced sample consisted of naive CD4+ T cells from blood. This sequence joins TRBV2 and TRBJ2-4, with 12 bases matching TRBD2. CDR3 sequence: CASSERWTSGTLAKNIQYF. CDR3 DNA: TGTGCCAGCAGTGAGAGGTGGACTAGCGGGACCCTAGCCAAAAACATTCAGTACTTC.